These 18 T cell receptor beta chains originate from one sample sequenced in a study of cytomegalovirus exposure and HLA in healthy donors. PCR primers comprised 60 Vbeta and 13 Jbeta primers. The assay was immunoSEQ multiplex PCR, and TCRdb's table has in-frame clones only and misses some. Of approximately 150,000 clones listed, over 75% were seen once; the top ten hold about 5%. What was sequenced was PBMCs. These receptor sequences come from a man aged 30 to 45 in good health and CMV-seropositive.

The rearrangement uses TRBV5-1 and TRBJ2-5, with 10 bases matching TRBD1. The CDR3 loop spans 16 amino acids. CDR1 SGHRS and CDR2 YFSETQ come from the germline V gene. The J segment lost 4 bases and the V segment lost 4 bases, leaving 10 bases of the junction unmatched. DNA for the CDR3: TGCGCCAGCAGCCCAAGCGGACAGGGGGGGCGAGAGACCCAGTACTTC. Its translation: CASSPSGQGGRETQYF.

V usage is TRBV29-1 and J usage is TRBJ2-1; TRBD2 might be the D (5 bases). The CDR3 sequence is 13 residues long. The germline CDR1 and CDR2 sequences are SQVTM and ANQGSEA. V was cut by 3 bases and J by 2 bases, with 8 bases left in between. The CDR3 DNA reads TGCAGCGTTGACCGGGGAACCTACAATGAGCAGTTCTTC. The encoded protein is CSVDRGTYNEQFF.

DNA for the CDR3: TGTGCCAGCAGTGAATTCAGGGACAATGAGCAGTTCTTC. This gives the protein CASSEFRDNEQFF. The gene calls are TRBV25-1 and TRBJ2-1; weak D call: TRBD1 (5 bases). The germline CDR1 and CDR2 sequences are MGHDK and SYGVNS. This CDR3 has 13 amino acids. The V end was cut by 1 base, the J end by 5 bases, with 6 bases between.

V and J are TRBV27 and TRBJ1-1, with 7 bases identical to TRBD1. Looked up from germline, CDR1 is MNHEY and CDR2 is SMNVEV (reference sequence). The CDR3 contains 14 residues. V lost 5 bases and J lost 5; bases outside the gene matches: 8. CDR3 sequence (DNA): TGTGCCAGCAGTCTAGGCCCAGGGGGTACTGAAGCTTTCTTT. Translating gives CASSLGPGGTEAFF.

V gene TRBV2 combines with J gene TRBJ1-5; TRBD1 matches at 10 bases. There are 16 residues in the CDR3. The germline CDR1 and CDR2 sequences are SNHLY and FYNNEI. The junction had 9 bases not matched to a gene; V was cut back by 5 bases and J by 5 bases. This CDR3 reads CASSQHGTGDDQPQHF. The CDR3 nucleotides are TGTGCCAGCAGTCAACACGGGACAGGGGATGATCAGCCCCAGCATTTT.

This clone was observed once. The CDR3 DNA is TGTGCCATCAGTGAGTCTATGACCGACAGTGCAACTAATGAAAAACTGTTTTTT. It codes for CAISESMTDSATNEKLFF. The rearrangement joins TRBV10-3 to TRBJ1-4; D perhaps matches TRBD1 (5 bases). Trimming shortened V by 0 bases and J by 0 bases, and 14 bases separated the two germline ends. CDR1 is ENHRY, CDR2 SYGVKD, per germline. This CDR3 comprises 18 residues.

The chain carries TRBV2 and TRBJ2-7, with a weak D call TRBD2 (5 bases). V shed 7 bases and J shed 0 bases, with 13 bases lying between them. This CDR3 is 14 amino acids long. Germline V gives CDR1 SNHLY, CDR2 FYNNEI. The CDR3 nucleotides are TGTGCCAGCATATGGTTGGGGAGCTCCTACGAGCAGTACTTC. Translating it yields CASIWLGSSYEQYF.

The chain combines TRBV9 with TRBJ2-3, with 12 bases fitting TRBD2. Unmatched junction bases numbered 5, after V lost 3 bases and J lost 0 bases. There are 17 residues in the CDR3. Germline V lookup: CDR1 SGDLS, CDR2 YYNGEE. Here the CDR3 DNA reads TGTGCCAGCAGCGAGGGACTAGCGGGTTCTAGCACAGATACGCAGTATTTT. Protein product: CASSEGLAGSSTDTQYF.

The rearrangement uses TRBV6-5 and TRBJ2-7, with D perhaps matching TRBD1 (5 bases). Trimming stripped 8 bases from V and 5 bases from J, with 13 bases between. There are 12 residues in the CDR3. Germline V gene data show CDR1 as MNHEY and CDR2 as SVGAGI. CDR3 sequence reads: CASGGAADEQYF. The CDR3 bases are TGTGCCAGCGGTGGGGCAGCAGACGAGCAGTACTTC.

This clone was recorded only once. A junction end diverges from the germline sequence, so it may reflect a read error. The genes are TRBV5-1 and TRBJ2-2; D unclear. The CDR3 is 15 amino acids. CDR1 is SGHRS and CDR2 is YFSETQ in the germline V gene. CDR3 residues: CVSSWSLANTGELFF. Written as DNA, the CDR3 is TGCGTCAGCAGCTGGAGTCTAGCGAACACCGGGGAGCTGTTTTTT.

This chain connects TRBV5-1 to TRBJ1-4; D not certain. V was cut by 4 bases and J by 7 bases, with 17 bases left in between. The CDR3 consists of 15 residues. CDR1 and CDR2 (germline): SGHRS, YFSETQ. In DNA form, the CDR3 reads TGCGCCAGCAGCCAAGGCGCGGTTCGAGTTGAAAAACTGTTTTTT. This codes for CASSQGAVRVEKLFF.

The chain uses TRBV7-9 and TRBJ2-1, with 15 bases fitting TRBD2. V gave up 5 bases and J gave up 1 base; unmatched junction bases: 3. Germline V gene data show CDR1 as SEHNR and CDR2 as FQNEAQ (reference sequence). The CDR3 spans 17 residues. The CDR3 DNA is TGTGCCAGCAGCGGGACTAGCGGGAGGAGATCCTACAATGAGCAGTTCTTC. It yields the protein CASSGTSGRRSYNEQFF.

V usage is TRBV5-4 and J usage is TRBJ1-1; D is undetermined. V lost 4 bases, J lost 3 bases, and 7 bases lay in between. The CDR3 runs 12 residues. The V gene's germline CDR1 is SGHNT and CDR2 YYREEE (reference sequence). In nucleotides, the CDR3 is TGTGCCAGCAGCCCCCGGGACACTGAAGCTTTCTTT. Its protein is CASSPRDTEAFF.

The genes are TRBV6-5 and TRBJ2-5; TRBD2 aligns across 10 bases. This CDR3 is built from 15 residues. Germline V lookup: CDR1 MNHEY, CDR2 SVGAGI. J gave up 2 bases and V 8 bases, and 8 bases lay outside the gene matches. CDR3 protein: CASVKAGGAQETQYF. CDR3 coding DNA: TGTGCCAGCGTCAAAGCGGGAGGGGCTCAAGAGACCCAGTACTTC.

V usage is TRBV10-2 and J usage is TRBJ2-1; tentatively, D is TRBD1 (6 bases). V shed 2 bases and J shed 0 bases, with 8 bases lying between them. The CDR3 covers 15 residues. Germline CDR1 reads WSHSY; CDR2 reads SAAADI. CDR3 bases: TGCGCCAGCAGTGAGACAGGGAGCTCCTACAATGAGCAGTTCTTC. Translated: CASSETGSSYNEQFF.

The rearrangement links TRBV27 to TRBJ2-5, with 9 bases that match TRBD2. The CDR3 loop spans 15 amino acids. Trimming removed 5 bases from V and 5 bases from J; junction bases left unmatched: 9. Looked up from germline, CDR1 is MNHEY and CDR2 is SMNVEV (reference sequence). The CDR3 sequence is CASSLGSSGVETQYF. The CDR3 coding sequence is TGTGCCAGCAGTCTAGGCTCTAGCGGGGTGGAGACCCAGTACTTC.

The chain carries TRBV9 and TRBJ2-5; 16 bases map to TRBD2. V shed 3 bases, J shed 4 bases, and the junction held 6 bases outside the gene matches. Germline loops: CDR1 SGDLS, CDR2 YYNGEE. The CDR3 contains 17 residues. Here the CDR3 DNA reads TGTGCCAGCAGCGACGGGACTAGCGGGGGGGCGGGAGAGACCCAGTACTTC. This encodes CASSDGTSGGAGETQYF. Complete variable domain (other parts from reference TRBV9 and TRBJ2-5): DSGVTQTPKHLITATGQRVTLRCSPRSGDLSVYWYQQSLDQGLQFLIQYYNGEERAKGNILERFSAQQFPDLHSELNLSSLELGDSALYFCASSDGTSGGAGETQYFGPGTRLLVL.

This clone was recorded a few times. V gene TRBV29-1 combines with J gene TRBJ2-5, with D hard to call. CDR1 and CDR2 from the germline V gene are SQVTM and ANQGSEA. CDR3 size: 12 residues. Trimming left V 6 bases short and J 4 bases short, with 12 bases between. CDR3 sequence (DNA): TGCAGCGTCATTATCCGGTCAGAGACCCAGTACTTC. This sequence encodes CSVIIRSETQYF.